The next 29 T cell receptor beta chains were all read from a single sample in a study of T cell changes during pregnancy in multiple sclerosis. Repertoires were generated with immunoSEQ multiplex PCR, while TCRdb's copy carries only in-frame clones and drops some. Seen here are fewer than 70,000 clones, roughly 93% observed once, and the top ten hold roughly 1.3%. This specimen was peripheral blood, taken in the third trimester of pregnancy. These receptors originate from a female donor with multiple sclerosis, enrolled in a pregnancy study.

The genes are TRBV7-3 and TRBJ1-1, with D hard to call. Germline CDR1 is SGHTA and CDR2 is FQGTGA. V was pared by 5 bases and J by 5 bases, with 9 bases between. CDR3 size: 12 residues. The DNA of the CDR3 is TGTGCCAGCAGCACCGGAGGGACTGAAGCTTTCTTT. Translation gives CASSTGGTEAFF.

The chain links TRBV9 to TRBJ1-6; D unclear. Trimming removed 0 bases at V and 9 bases at J, with 13 bases between. Germline V CDR1 and CDR2: SGDLS, YYNGEE. The CDR3 has 15 residues. CDR3 in amino acids: CASSVDIDGVSPLHF. In nucleotides, the CDR3 is TGTGCCAGCAGCGTAGATATTGACGGGGTTTCACCCCTCCACTTT.

The chain recombines TRBV19 with TRBJ2-7; 7 bases are a match to TRBD1. CDR3 size: 14 residues. Trimming removed 5 bases from V and 3 bases from J; junction bases left unmatched: 7. The germline V gene encodes CDR1 LNHDA and CDR2 SQIVND (reference sequence). In DNA form, the CDR3 reads TGTGCCAGTAGTTTTGACAGGGCTGGCTACGAGCAGTACTTC. Amino acid sequence: CASSFDRAGYEQYF.

The chain joins TRBV5-6 to TRBJ1-3, with 9 bases aligning to TRBD1. CDR3 length: 15 amino acids. CDR1 SGHDT and CDR2 YYEEEE come from the germline V gene. The J segment lost 4 bases and the V segment lost 4 bases, leaving 6 bases of the junction unmatched. CDR3 coding DNA: TGTGCCAGCAGCCCGAGGACAGGGGCCGGAAACACCATATATTTT. Translating gives CASSPRTGAGNTIYF.

This clone was seen a single time. This chain uses TRBV15 with TRBJ2-5; 12 bases fit TRBD2. The J segment lost 4 bases and the V segment lost 3 bases, leaving 6 bases of the junction unmatched. The CDR3 runs to 16 residues. CDR1 and CDR2 (germline): LNHNV, YYDKDF (reference sequence). The CDR3 region has the DNA TGTGCCACCAGCAGGGCTAGCGGGGGGGCCGGAGAGACCCAGTACTTC. This translates into CATSRASGGAGETQYF.

This sequence joins TRBV6-5 and TRBJ2-7, with a weak D call TRBD1 (6 bases). Germline loops: CDR1 MNHEY, CDR2 SVGAGI. This CDR3 comprises 14 residues. The ends were cut back, 0 bases at V and 2 bases at J, with 8 bases in the middle. CDR3 nucleotide sequence: TGTGCCAGCAGTTACTCAGGGGGAACCTACGAGCAGTACTTC. It codes for CASSYSGGTYEQYF.

This clone has more than one count but fewer than ten. This rearrangement joins TRBV5-4 to TRBJ1-6, with D unresolved. The germline gives CDR1 SGHNT, CDR2 YYREEE (reference sequence). CDR3 length equals 14 residues. V was trimmed by 4 bases and J by 9 bases, leaving 14 bases between them. This CDR3 is CASSADGLSSPLHF. CDR3 bases: TGTGCCAGCAGCGCCGACGGACTGAGTTCACCCCTCCACTTT.

V usage is TRBV15 and J usage is TRBJ2-1; 7 bases agree with TRBD1. Germline CDR1 is LNHNV and CDR2 is YYDKDF (reference sequence). Trimming cost V 3 bases and J 4 bases; bases outside gene matches: 3. The CDR3 loop spans 14 amino acids. The CDR3 DNA sequence: TGTGCCACCAGCAGGGACAGGATGTACAATGAGCAGTTCTTC. This gives the protein CATSRDRMYNEQFF.

This sequence joins TRBV11-3 and TRBJ2-1, with no clear D. Trimming removed 0 bases from V and 9 bases from J, with 9 bases in between. Germline V gives CDR1 SGHNT, CDR2 YENEEA. The CDR3 loop spans 13 amino acids. CDR3 sequence: CASSLDLSREQFF. For the CDR3, the DNA is TGTGCCAGCAGCTTAGATCTGAGTCGTGAGCAGTTCTTC.

The rearrangement uses TRBV29-1 and TRBJ1-1; TRBD1 matches 7 bases. The length of the CDR3 is 15 residues. V lost 7 bases, J lost 0 bases, and 11 bases stayed unmatched. Germline V lookup: CDR1 SQVTM, CDR2 ANQGSEA. The CDR3 loop reads CSAGGGWGMNTEAFF. The CDR3 region has the DNA TGCAGCGCCGGAGGGGGCTGGGGTATGAACACTGAAGCTTTCTTT.

The rearrangement joins TRBV18 to TRBJ2-1, with D maybe TRBD1 (6 bases). The CDR3 covers 13 residues. Trimming shortened V by 5 bases and J by 10 bases, and 15 bases separated the two germline ends. Germline V gene data show CDR1 as KGHSH and CDR2 as LQKENI. The CDR3 is CASSANTGNEQFF. For the CDR3, the DNA is TGTGCCAGCTCAGCAAACACAGGGAACGAGCAGTTCTTC.

The gene calls are TRBV7-2 and TRBJ2-7; TRBD1 matches 8 bases. The germline gives CDR1 SGHTA, CDR2 FQGNSA. J was trimmed by 4 bases and V by 5 bases; bases with no gene match: 4. The CDR3 is 13 amino acids. The CDR3 here is CASSRDRRYEQYF. The CDR3 region has the DNA TGTGCCAGCAGCCGGGACAGGAGATACGAGCAGTACTTC.

The chain has TRBV21-1 and TRBJ2-3; TRBD1 is the table's D call and was not checked against the DNA. TRBV21-1 is a known pseudogene. The CDR3 length is 19 residues. The CDR3, as DNA: TGTGCCAGCAGCAAGGAGGCAGGGGGCTTCCAACTGGGCACAGATACGCAGTATTTT. Protein: CASSKEAGGFQLGTDTQYF.

This clone showed up just a few times. The rearrangement uses TRBV6-4 and TRBJ2-2; 7 bases are shared with TRBD1. Germline V gene sequence: CDR1 MRHNA, CDR2 SNTAGT. J lost 5 bases, V lost 0 bases, and 3 bases had no gene match. This CDR3 is built from 15 residues. The CDR3 nucleotides are TGTGCCAGCAGTGACTCCAAGGGGGCGACCGGGGAGCTGTTTTTT. Residues: CASSDSKGATGELFF.

The chain uses TRBV7-9 and TRBJ1-2, with 7 bases identical to TRBD1. With 4 bases clipped from V and 10 bases from J, the junction kept 6 bases outside the gene matches. The CDR3 contains 12 residues. CDR1 and CDR2 (germline): SEHNR, FQNEAQ (reference sequence). The CDR3 coding sequence is TGTGCCAGCAGCTGGGACAGAGGGTTCTACACCTTC. Encoded protein: CASSWDRGFYTF.

The rearrangement links TRBV10-1 to TRBJ2-2, with D tentatively TRBD2 (7 bases). V lost 6 bases to trimming and J lost 0 bases, with 8 bases between them. CDR3 length: 14 residues. From germline, CDR1 is WNHNN and CDR2 SYGVQD (reference sequence). The chain's CDR3 is CASSGGPNTGELFF. DNA for the CDR3: TGCGCCAGCAGCGGGGGGCCGAACACCGGGGAGCTGTTTTTT.

The sample holds one count of this clone. The rearrangement joins TRBV7-2 to TRBJ2-1; no definite D call. The CDR3 sequence is 15 residues long. The ends were cut back, 3 bases at V and 0 bases at J, with 9 bases in the middle. Germline V CDR1 and CDR2: SGHTA, FQGNSA. Written as DNA, the CDR3 is TGTGCCAGCAGCTTGAGGAGTTACTCCTACAATGAGCAGTTCTTC. Protein product: CASSLRSYSYNEQFF.

The V call is TRBV29-1, the J call TRBJ1-1; D may be TRBD1 (5 bases). Germline assignment: CDR1 SQVTM and CDR2 ANQGSEA. The CDR3 is 13 residues long. V lost 7 bases and J lost 4, with 16 bases in between. CDR3: CSAVRVEGTEAFF. The CDR3 DNA follows: TGCAGCGCCGTCAGGGTGGAGGGCACTGAAGCTTTCTTT.

This clone has only one observation. V usage is TRBV25-1 and J usage is TRBJ1-2; D perhaps matches TRBD1 (6 bases). Looked up from germline, CDR1 is MGHDK and CDR2 is SYGVNS. The CDR3 runs to 13 residues. V was cut by 6 bases and J by 3 bases, with 11 bases left in between. The CDR3 is CASRQGSHYGYTF. The CDR3 DNA is TGTGCCAGCAGGCAGGGGAGCCACTATGGCTACACCTTC.

This clone appeared once. This CDR3 is CASSEVANTEAFF. The CDR3 DNA reads as TGTGCCAGCAGTGAAGTGGCAAACACTGAAGCTTTCTTT. V usage is TRBV6-1 and J usage is TRBJ1-1; D not resolved. The CDR3 sequence is 13 residues long. Germline CDR1 is MNHNS and CDR2 is SASEGT. Trimming stripped 1 base from V and 2 bases from J, with 5 bases between.

This rearrangement joins TRBV4-1 to TRBJ1-2; possibly TRBD1 for D (5 bases). CDR3 length: 17 residues. Germline lookup yields CDR1 MGHRA and CDR2 YSYEKL. Trimming took off 4 bases at V and 0 bases at J, with 18 bases between the two ends. This CDR3 reads CASSLPPRGASNYGYTF. The CDR3 nucleotides read TGCGCCAGCAGCCTCCCCCCACGCGGGGCCTCTAACTATGGCTACACCTTC.

The CDR3 sequence is CASSQGPGQGSWEQYF. CDR3 nucleotides: TGCGCCAGCAGCCAGGGACCGGGACAGGGATCGTGGGAGCAGTACTTC. The chain links TRBV4-1 to TRBJ2-7; TRBD1 agrees at 9 bases. The CDR3 has 16 residues. Losses at the gene ends were 3 bases for V and 7 bases for J; bases not matched to a gene: 13. CDR1 and CDR2 (germline): MGHRA, YSYEKL.

The chain has TRBV5-4 and TRBJ1-4; D ambiguous. Deletions cut 4 bases from V and 3 bases from J, with 19 bases between. Germline-derived CDR1 and CDR2 are SGHNT and YYREEE (reference sequence). This CDR3 has 17 amino acids. The CDR3 is CASSITGSGRSNEKLFF. CDR3 coding DNA: TGTGCCAGCAGCATCACGGGATCTGGAAGGTCTAATGAAAAACTGTTTTTT.

This chain connects TRBV14 to TRBJ1-2; D possibly corresponds to TRBD1 (6 bases). Germline-derived CDR1 and CDR2 are SGHDN and FVKESK. The CDR3 has 15 residues. Trimming cost V 6 bases and J 4 bases, with 18 bases left between them. CDR3 sequence reads: CASRPSGGRGYGYTF. The DNA of the CDR3 is TGTGCCAGCAGACCTTCTGGAGGCAGGGGCTATGGCTACACCTTC.

The V gene is TRBV5-6, the J gene TRBJ2-3; 7 nucleotides match TRBD2. The CDR3 is 16 residues long. Germline values: CDR1 SGHDT, CDR2 YYEEEE. V was pared by 5 bases and J by 4 bases, with 13 bases of the junction left unmatched. The CDR3 loop reads CASRPGSGIRADTQYF. DNA for the CDR3: TGTGCCAGCAGGCCTGGAAGCGGGATCCGGGCAGATACGCAGTATTTT. Variable domain in full (rest from reference TRBV5-6 and TRBJ2-3): DAGVTQSPTHLIKTRGQQVTLRCSPKSGHDTVSWYQQALGQGPQFIFQYYEEEERQRGNFPDRFSGHQFPNYSSELNVNALLLGDSALYLCASRPGSGIRADTQYFGPGTRLTVL.

V gene TRBV6-5 combines with J gene TRBJ2-7, with 9 bases lining up with TRBD2. The V gene's germline CDR1 is MNHEY and CDR2 SVGAGI. CDR3 length: 15 residues. After removal of 2 bases from V and 6 bases from J, the junction contained 8 bases not matched to a gene. CDR3 amino acids: CASSYGFWRGGEQYF. The CDR3 bases are TGTGCCAGCAGTTACGGTTTCTGGCGGGGGGGCGAGCAGTACTTC.

The chain joins TRBV15 to TRBJ2-7, with 7 bases that match TRBD1. The ends lost 5 bases at V and 2 bases at J; junction bases unmatched: 9. CDR1 LNHNV and CDR2 YYDKDF come from the germline V gene (reference sequence). CDR3 size: 15 residues. The CDR3 DNA reads as TGTGCCACCAGCTCCTCCCCGACAGGGCCCTACGAGCAGTACTTC. Residues: CATSSSPTGPYEQYF.

This clone was observed once. The chain is built from TRBV6-4 and TRBJ2-1, with TRBD1 as a possible D gene (5 bases). V was shortened by 0 bases and J by 0 bases, with 6 bases between the two germline ends. The CDR3 sequence is 15 residues long. In germline, CDR1 is MRHNA, CDR2 SNTAGT. The CDR3 region is CASSDSRGSYNEQFF. CDR3 nucleotide sequence: TGTGCCAGCAGTGACTCTAGGGGCTCCTACAATGAGCAGTTCTTC.

The chain joins TRBV27 to TRBJ1-4; no firm D call. Germline CDR1 is MNHEY and CDR2 is SMNVEV (reference sequence). This CDR3 comprises 16 residues. Trimming stripped 6 bases from V and 2 bases from J, with 16 bases between. In DNA form, the CDR3 reads TGTGCCAGCAGCTACAATTGGGAGGGTACTAATGAAAAACTGTTTTTT. Protein product: CASSYNWEGTNEKLFF.